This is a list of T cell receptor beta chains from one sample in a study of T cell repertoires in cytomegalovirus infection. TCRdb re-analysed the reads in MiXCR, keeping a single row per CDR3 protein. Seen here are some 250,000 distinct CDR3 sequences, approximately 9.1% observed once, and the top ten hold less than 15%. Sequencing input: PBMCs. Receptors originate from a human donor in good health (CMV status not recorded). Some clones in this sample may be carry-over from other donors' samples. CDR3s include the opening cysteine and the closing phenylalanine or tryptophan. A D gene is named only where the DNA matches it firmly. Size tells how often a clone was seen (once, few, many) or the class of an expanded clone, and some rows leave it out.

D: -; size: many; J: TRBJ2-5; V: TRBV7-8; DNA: TGTGCCAGCAGCCGACGGGCCCAAGAGACCCAGTACTTC; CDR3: CASSRRAQETQYF
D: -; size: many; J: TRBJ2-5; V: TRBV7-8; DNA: TGTGCCAGCAGCTTAGCGCGACGACGAAAGGAAGAGACCCAGTACTTC; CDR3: CASSLARRRKEETQYF
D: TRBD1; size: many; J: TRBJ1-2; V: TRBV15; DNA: TGTGCCACCAGCAGTCGGGACAGGGGGAGCTATGGCTACACCTTC; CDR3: CATSSRDRGSYGYTF
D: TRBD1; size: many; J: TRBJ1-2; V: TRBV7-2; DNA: TGTGCCAGCAGCTACCAGTCCGGGACAGGAAGGAATGGCTACACCTTC; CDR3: CASSYQSGTGRNGYTF
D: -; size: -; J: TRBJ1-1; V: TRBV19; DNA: TGTGCCAGTAGCCGACGGGGAGGACAAACCAACACTGAAGCTTTCTTT; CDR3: CASSRRGGQTNTEAFF
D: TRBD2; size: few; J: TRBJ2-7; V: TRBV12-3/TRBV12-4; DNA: TGTGCCAGCAGTCTACTACTTAGCGGGAGGACCTACGAGCAGTACTTC; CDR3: CASSLLLSGRTYEQYF
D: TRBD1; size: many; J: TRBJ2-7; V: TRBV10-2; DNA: TGCGCCAGCAGTGAGAGTTCCGGGACAGGCTACGAGCAGTACTTC; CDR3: CASSESSGTGYEQYF
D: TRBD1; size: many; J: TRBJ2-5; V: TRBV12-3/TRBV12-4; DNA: TGTGCCAGCAGTTTAGGGGACAGGGACGGGACCCAGTACTTC; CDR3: CASSLGDRDGTQYF
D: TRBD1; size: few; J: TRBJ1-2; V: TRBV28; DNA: TGTGCCAGCAGCCGACAGGGAGGTGGGGGAGGCTACACCTTC; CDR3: CASSRQGGGGGYTF
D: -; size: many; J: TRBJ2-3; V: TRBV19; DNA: TGTGCCACCAGCCCCCTCCTCTCAGCGCTCGGGAGAGATACGCAGTATTTT; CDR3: CATSPLLSALGRDTQYF
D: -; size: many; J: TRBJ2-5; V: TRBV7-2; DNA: TGTGCCAGCAGCGAACCGGGACTTCAAGAGACCCAGTACTTC; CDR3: CASSEPGLQETQYF
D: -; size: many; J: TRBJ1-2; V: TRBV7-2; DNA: TGTGCCAGCAGCTTAGAGCCGAACTATGGCTACACCTTC; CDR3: CASSLEPNYGYTF
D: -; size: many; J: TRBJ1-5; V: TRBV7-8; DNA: TGTGCCAGCAGCTTAGTCCTAGGGGAGGGCGGCCAGCCCCAGCATTTT; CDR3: CASSLVLGEGGQPQHF
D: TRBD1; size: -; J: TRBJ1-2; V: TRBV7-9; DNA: TGTGCCAGCAGCTCCAAGACAGGGCACTATGGCTACACCTTC; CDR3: CASSSKTGHYGYTF
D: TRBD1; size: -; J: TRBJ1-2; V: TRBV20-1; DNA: TGCAGTGCTAGGGTATCGGACAGGAATCAACGGGGCTACACCTTC; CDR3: CSARVSDRNQRGYTF
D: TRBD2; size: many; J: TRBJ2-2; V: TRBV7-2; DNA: TGTGCCAGCAGCAGACAGGGTAGCGGGAGGACGATCACCGGGGAGCTGTTTTTT; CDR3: CASSRQGSGRTITGELFF
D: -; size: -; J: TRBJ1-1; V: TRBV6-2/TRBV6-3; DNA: TGTGCCAGCAGTGAAAGTACCGGGAACTTCTTTGAAGCTTTCTTT; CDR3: CASSESTGNFFEAFF
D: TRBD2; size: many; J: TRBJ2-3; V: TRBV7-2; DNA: TGTGCCAGCAGCCGACCCTCCACAACTAGCGGGGGCGGCACAGATACGCAGTATTTT; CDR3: CASSRPSTTSGGGTDTQYF
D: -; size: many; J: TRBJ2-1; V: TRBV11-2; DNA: TGTGCCAGCAGCCTCCTGACGGGCTCCTACAATGAGCAGTTCTTC; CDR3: CASSLLTGSYNEQFF
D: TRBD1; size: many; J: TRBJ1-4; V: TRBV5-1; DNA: TGCGCCAGCAGCTTGGTGGGACAGGGACTCACAGAGGAAAAACTGTTTTTT; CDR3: CASSLVGQGLTEEKLFF
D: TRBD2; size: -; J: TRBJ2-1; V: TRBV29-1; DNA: TGCAGCGCCCAGACTAGCGGGAGTGGTACTGTAAATGAGCAGTTCTTC; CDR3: CSAQTSGSGTVNEQFF
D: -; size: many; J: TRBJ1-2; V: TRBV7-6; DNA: TGTGCCAGCAGCTTAGCGGAGGTTTCCCTGGGGTTCGGCTATGGCTACACCTTC; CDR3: CASSLAEVSLGFGYGYTF
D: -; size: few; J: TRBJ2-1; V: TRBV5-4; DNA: TGTGCCAGCAGCTTGGGGGACGCCTACAATGAGCAGTTCTTC; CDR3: CASSLGDAYNEQFF
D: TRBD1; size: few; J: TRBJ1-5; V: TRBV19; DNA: TGTGCCAGTAGTGTCACAGGGGGCCATCAGCCCCAGCATTTT; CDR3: CASSVTGGHQPQHF
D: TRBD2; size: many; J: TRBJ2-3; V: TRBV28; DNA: TGTGCCAGCGTTCTTAGCGGGAGCACAGATACGCAGTATTTT; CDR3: CASVLSGSTDTQYF
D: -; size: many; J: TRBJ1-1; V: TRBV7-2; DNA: TGTGCCAGCAGCCGGACAGCGAACACTGAAGCTTTCTTT; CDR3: CASSRTANTEAFF
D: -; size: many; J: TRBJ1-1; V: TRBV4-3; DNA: TGCGCCAGCAGCCAAGATGTTGCAGGGCTGGACACTGAAGCTTTCTTT; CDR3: CASSQDVAGLDTEAFF
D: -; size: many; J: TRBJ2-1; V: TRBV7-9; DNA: TGTGCCAGCAGCTCGACCGGGTCCTACGCCAATGAGCAGTTCTTC; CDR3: CASSSTGSYANEQFF
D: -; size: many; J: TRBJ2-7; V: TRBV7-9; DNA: TGTGCCAGCAGCTTACATCATTTAGCGGCCACCTACGAGCAGTACTTC; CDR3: CASSLHHLAATYEQYF
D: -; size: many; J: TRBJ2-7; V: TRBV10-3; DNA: TGTGCCGCGTCACAGGGTGTCGAGCAGTACTTC; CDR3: CAASQGVEQYF
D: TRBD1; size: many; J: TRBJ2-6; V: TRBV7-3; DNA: TGTGCCAGCAGCCTTTCAGGACAGGGGTCCTCTGGGGCCAACGTCCTGACTTTC; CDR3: CASSLSGQGSSGANVLTF
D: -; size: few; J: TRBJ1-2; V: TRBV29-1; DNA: TGCAGCTTATTCCCAACCGGGACGGGGGCGATCCGACACTATGGCTACACCTTC; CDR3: CSLFPTGTGAIRHYGYTF
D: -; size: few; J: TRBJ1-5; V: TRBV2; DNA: TGTGCCAGCAGTGAGGACGGGACTCCCAATCAGCCCCAGCATTTT; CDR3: CASSEDGTPNQPQHF
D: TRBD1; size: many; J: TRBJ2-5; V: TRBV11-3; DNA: TGTGCCAGCAGCCCGAGGGACAGGCCCGAAGAGACCCAGTACTTC; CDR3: CASSPRDRPEETQYF
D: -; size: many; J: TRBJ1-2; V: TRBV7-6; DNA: TGTGCCAGCAGCTTAGAAACAGTAGCTAACTATGGCTACACCTTC; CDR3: CASSLETVANYGYTF
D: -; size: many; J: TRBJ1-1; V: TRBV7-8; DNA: TGTGCCAGCAACATTCGGGCAGGGCCCGCTAAGAACACTGAAGCTTTCTTT; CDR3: CASNIRAGPAKNTEAFF
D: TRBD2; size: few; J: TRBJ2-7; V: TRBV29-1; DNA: TGCAGCGTGAATAGCGGGAGTACGTATGGCGAGCAGTACTTC; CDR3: CSVNSGSTYGEQYF
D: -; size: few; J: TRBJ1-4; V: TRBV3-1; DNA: TGTGCCAGCAGCCAAGATACCGGCAGGATAAATGAAAAACTGTTTTTT; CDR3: CASSQDTGRINEKLFF
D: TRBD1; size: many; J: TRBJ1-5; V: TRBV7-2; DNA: TGTGCCAGCAGCTTCCAGGGGGAATGGAATCAGCCCCAGCATTTT; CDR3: CASSFQGEWNQPQHF
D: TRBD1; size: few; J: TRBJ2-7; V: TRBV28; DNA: TGTGCCAGCAGAGGGGACAGGGGCGGGTCCTACGAGCAGTACTTC; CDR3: CASRGDRGGSYEQYF
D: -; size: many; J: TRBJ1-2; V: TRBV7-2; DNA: TGTGCCAGCAGCTTAGTATCCAGTGGCTACACCTTC; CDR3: CASSLVSSGYTF
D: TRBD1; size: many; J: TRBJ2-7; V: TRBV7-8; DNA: TGTGCCAGCAGCTTAGGGAGGGACAGGTCCGTCTACGAGCAGTACTTC; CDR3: CASSLGRDRSVYEQYF
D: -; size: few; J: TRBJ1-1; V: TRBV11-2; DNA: TGTGCCAGCAGCTTAGGGCTCTCGGGGCAGGGAAACACTGAAGCTTTCTTT; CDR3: CASSLGLSGQGNTEAFF
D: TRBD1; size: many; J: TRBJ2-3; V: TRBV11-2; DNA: TGTGCCAGCAGCTTAGAGTTGGGACAGGGTTCAGATACGCAGTATTTT; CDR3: CASSLELGQGSDTQYF
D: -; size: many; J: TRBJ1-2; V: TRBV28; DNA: TGTGCCAGCAGTTTGGGACTGACCTCGAGGGGCTACACCTTC; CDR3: CASSLGLTSRGYTF
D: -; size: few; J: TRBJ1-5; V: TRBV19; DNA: TGTGCCAGTAGGAAACAGCATGACAATCAGCCCCAGCATTTT; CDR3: CASRKQHDNQPQHF
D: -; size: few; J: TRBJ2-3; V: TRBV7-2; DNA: TGTGCCAGCAGCTTAGGGGTTAGGGGGGATACGCAGTATTTT; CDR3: CASSLGVRGDTQYF
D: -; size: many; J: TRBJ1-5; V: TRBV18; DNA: TGTGCCAGCTCACAAGTTACTAATCAGCCCCAGCATTTT; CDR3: CASSQVTNQPQHF
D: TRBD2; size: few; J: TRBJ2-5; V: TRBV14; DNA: TGTGCCAGCAGCTCCCACCCAACTAGCGGGAGGTGGGAGACCCAGTACTTC; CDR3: CASSSHPTSGRWETQYF
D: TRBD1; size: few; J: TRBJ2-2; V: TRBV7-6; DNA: TGTGCCAGCAGCCGACAGGGTTCAACGGGGGAGCTGTTTTTT; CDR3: CASSRQGSTGELFF
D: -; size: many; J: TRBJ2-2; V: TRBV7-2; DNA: TGTGCCAGCAGCGCAAAATTTCCGGTGGGTCCGAACACCGGGGAGCTGTTTTTT; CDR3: CASSAKFPVGPNTGELFF
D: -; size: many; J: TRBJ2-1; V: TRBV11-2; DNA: TGTGCCAGCAGCTTAGATTGGTCACCCTACAATGAGCAGTTCTTC; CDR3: CASSLDWSPYNEQFF
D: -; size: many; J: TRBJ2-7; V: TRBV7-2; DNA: TGTGCCAGCAGCCCTGGACTCCCAACCCGGAGCCACGAGCAGTACTTC; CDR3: CASSPGLPTRSHEQYF
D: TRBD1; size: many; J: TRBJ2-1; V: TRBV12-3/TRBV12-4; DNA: TGTGCCAGCACTCCGGGGCCGGGACAGCTTACCTATAATGAGCAGTTCTTC; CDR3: CASTPGPGQLTYNEQFF
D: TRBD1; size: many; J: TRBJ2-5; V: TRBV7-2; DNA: TGTGCCAGCAGCTTGGACAGGGGGCAAGAGACCCAGTACTTC; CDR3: CASSLDRGQETQYF
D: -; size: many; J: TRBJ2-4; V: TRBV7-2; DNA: TGTGCCAGCAGCTTACGGCAGACCTGGATCAACATTCAGTACTTC; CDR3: CASSLRQTWINIQYF
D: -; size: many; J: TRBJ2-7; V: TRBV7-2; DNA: TGTGCCAGCAGCGTAATGCGATCGGGGTTGGTCTACGAGCAGTACTTC; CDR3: CASSVMRSGLVYEQYF
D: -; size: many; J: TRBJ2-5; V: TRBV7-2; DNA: TGTGCCAGCAGCTTAAGCTTCAGGGTTGGAGAGACCCAGTACTTC; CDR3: CASSLSFRVGETQYF
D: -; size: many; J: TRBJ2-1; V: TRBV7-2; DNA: TGTGCCAGCAGCTCCCCCCCTCCAAGCGATGAGCAGTTCTTC; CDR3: CASSSPPPSDEQFF
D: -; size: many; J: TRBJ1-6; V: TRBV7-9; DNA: TGTGCCAGCAGCTTAGACATCCGTAATTCACCCCTCCACTTT; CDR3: CASSLDIRNSPLHF